A selection of T cell receptor beta chains follows, all from one sample in a study of T-cell memory formation after mild COVID-19. TCRdb recomputed calls from the 5' RACE reads with MiXCR, one row per CDR3 protein. The table includes some 300,000 distinct CDR3 sequences, around 20% detected once. The sequencing sample was made of PBMCs or a T cell subset sorted from them (not recorded which). The receptors originated from a man between 18 and 35 years old who had mild COVID-19 (a few samples of this study predate the infection). Cell type and time point are not known. CDR3s include the opening cysteine and the closing phenylalanine or tryptophan. A D gene is named only where the DNA matches it firmly. The listing skips clone size in some rows; elsewhere it reads once, few, many or a size class.

>.|TRBV27|.|TRBJ1-2
TGTGCCAGCAGCTCCTACAGGGTTGGGTATGGCTACACCTTC
CASSSYRVGYGYTF
>few|TRBV20-1|.|TRBJ1-4
TGCAGTGCTAGAGGTCTCCTAGGGGGGAGGGGACCTAATGAAAAACTGTTTTTT
CSARGLLGGRGPNEKLFF
>.|TRBV6-2/TRBV6-3|.|TRBJ1-5
TGTGCCAGCAGCCCAGGGCCCCAATGGCCCCAGCATTTT
CASSPGPQWPQHF
>.|TRBV7-6|TRBD2|TRBJ2-2
TGTGCCAGCAGCCTCGGACTAGCGGGGGCATTTAACACCGGGGAGCTGTTTTTT
CASSLGLAGAFNTGELFF
>few|TRBV24-1|TRBD1|TRBJ2-3
TGTGCCACCAGTGATCCGGGACAGTTGGCGAATACGCAGTATTTT
CATSDPGQLANTQYF
>.|TRBV7-9|.|TRBJ1-4
TGTGCCAGCAGCTTTGGTGAAGAAAAACTGTTTTTT
CASSFGEEKLFF
>few|TRBV28|.|TRBJ1-5
TGTGCCAGCATCCGGCCCTATAGCAATCAGCCCCAGCATTTT
CASIRPYSNQPQHF
>.|TRBV5-1|.|TRBJ2-6
TGCGCCAGCAGGGAAACAGGGTCTTCTGGGGCCAACGTCCTGACTTTC
CASRETGSSGANVLTF
>few|TRBV5-1|.|TRBJ2-3
TGCGCCAGCAGCTTTCTGGGTCTCCATACGCAGTATTTT
CASSFLGLHTQYF
>.|TRBV27|.|TRBJ2-2
TGTGCCAGCAGAACACAGGTTAACACCGGGGAGCTGTTTTTT
CASRTQVNTGELFF
>few|TRBV14|.|TRBJ1-1
TGTGCCAGCAGCGAGACAGGCTGGAACACTGAAGCTTTCTTT
CASSETGWNTEAFF
>.|TRBV3-1|.|TRBJ2-1
TGTGCCAGCAGCCTAGTCCGGGGAGGGGGCTACAATGAGCAGTTCTTC
CASSLVRGGGYNEQFF
>.|TRBV5-1|.|TRBJ2-1
TGCGCCAGCACCCCGCCATGGGTCAATGAGCAGTTCTTC
CASTPPWVNEQFF
>few|TRBV5-1|.|TRBJ2-3
TGCGCCAGCAGCAACGGGACCCTCCAAAGGGATACGCAGTATTTT
CASSNGTLQRDTQYF
>.|TRBV3-1|.|TRBJ2-7
TGTGCCAGCAGCTCCTCACGAACTTACGAGCAGTACTTC
CASSSSRTYEQYF
>.|TRBV5-1|TRBD1|TRBJ2-2
TGCGCCAGCAGCTTGGAGAGGACAGGGGGTACCGGGGAGCTGTTTTTT
CASSLERTGGTGELFF
>.|TRBV7-2|TRBD1|TRBJ1-2
TGTGCCAGCAGCATACTAGGACAGGGGGTTGGCTACACCTTC
CASSILGQGVGYTF
>.|TRBV4-2|.|TRBJ2-4
TGTGCCAGCAGCCAAGCATCGGGACCTATAAACATTCAGTACTTC
CASSQASGPINIQYF
>.|TRBV10-2|TRBD2|TRBJ2-7
TGCGCCAGCAGTGACGGACTAGCGGGGTCCGCCTACGAGCAGTACTTC
CASSDGLAGSAYEQYF
>.|TRBV7-6|.|TRBJ2-7
TGTGCCAGCAGCTTAGGTTATGGGCCCGGCTACGAGCAGTACTTC
CASSLGYGPGYEQYF
>.|TRBV20-1|TRBD2|TRBJ2-1
TGCAGTGCTAGAGCCCCAATTAGGCTAGCGGGGGTTTACAATGAGCAGTTCTTC
CSARAPIRLAGVYNEQFF
>few|TRBV29-1|.|TRBJ2-7
TGCAGCGTTACACTGACCCAGGGATCCAAGTACTTC
CSVTLTQGSKYF